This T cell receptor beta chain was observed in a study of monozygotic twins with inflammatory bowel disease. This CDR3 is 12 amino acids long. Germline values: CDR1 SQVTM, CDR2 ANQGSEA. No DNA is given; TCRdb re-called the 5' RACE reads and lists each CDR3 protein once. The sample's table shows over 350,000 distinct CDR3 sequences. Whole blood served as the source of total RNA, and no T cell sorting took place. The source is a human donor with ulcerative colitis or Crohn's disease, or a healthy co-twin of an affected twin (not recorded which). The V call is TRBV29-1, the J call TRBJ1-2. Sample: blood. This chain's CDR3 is CSVSKANYGYTF.